The clone carrying this T cell receptor (beta chain) came up once. Its antigen is unknown. V lost 4 bases to trimming and J lost 8 bases; unmatched junction nucleotides: 5. This CDR3 region has 12 residues. Germline lookup yields CDR1 SQVTM and CDR2 ANQGSEA. The sample belongs to a study of vaccination and CD4 T cells after COVID-19. As for treatment: approximately 9-day PBMC culture with coronavirus spike peptide pools or control peptides (ViraFEST assay). The unexposed donor's CD4+ T cells were collected before the COVID-19 pandemic (2011-2018). Study results and caveats: Spike mono-reactivity marked 304 of 307 vaccine-specific clones in convalescent patients.

With the Oncomine TCR Beta short-read assay, DNA from cultured CD4+ T cells was sequenced. MiXCR was run by TCRdb on the PCR reads, yielding one entry per CDR3 protein. This table has around 8,000 distinct CDR3 sequences, roughly 40% appearing once. Sequencing input: CD4+ T cells from blood, cultured in vitro. This sequence was found in a human donor in good health. This chain joins TRBV29-1 and TRBJ1-2; the match to TRBD1 covers 9 bases. CDR3 in DNA: TGCAGCGTTGGAGGGACAGGGACCGGCTACACCTTC. This translates into CSVGGTGTGYTF.